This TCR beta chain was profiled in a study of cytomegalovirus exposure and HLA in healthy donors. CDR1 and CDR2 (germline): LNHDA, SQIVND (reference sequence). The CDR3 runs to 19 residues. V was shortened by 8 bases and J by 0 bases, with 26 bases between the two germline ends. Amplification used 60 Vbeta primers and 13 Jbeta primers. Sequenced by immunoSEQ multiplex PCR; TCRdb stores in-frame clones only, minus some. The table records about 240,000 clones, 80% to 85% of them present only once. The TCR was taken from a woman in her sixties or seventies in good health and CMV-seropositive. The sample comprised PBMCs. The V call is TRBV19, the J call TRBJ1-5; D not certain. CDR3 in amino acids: CASSSDGSPSSSSNQPQHF. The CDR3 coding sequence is TGTGCCAGTTCTTCGGATGGGTCGCCAAGTTCTAGTAGCAATCAGCCCCAGCATTTT.